Presented here are 9 T cell receptor beta chains from one specimen sequenced in a study of post-analysis software for immune sequencing data. Study-level points and caveats: Included in a set of a handful of TRBV segments more frequent in patients than controls were TRBV5-6, TRBV5-1 and TRBV20-1.

Prepared TCR beta cDNA libraries contained unique molecular identifiers. TCRdb re-called the PCR reads with MiXCR, one entry per CDR3 protein. Of some 500,000 distinct CDR3 sequences listed, under 55% are singletons. No antigen is known for these receptors. Sequenced sample: blood. These receptors all stem from a girl aged 5-17 years with multiple sclerosis.

This clonotype showed up just a few times. The chain couples TRBV2 to TRBJ2-3, with TRBD1 identical over 7 bases. This CDR3 contains 15 residues. The V segment lost 6 bases and the J segment 6 bases; nucleotides outside the gene matches: 12. The germline CDR1 and CDR2 sequences are SNHLY and FYNNEI. The CDR3 region is CASSDTGEWQDTQYF. As DNA, the CDR3 is TGTGCCAGCAGCGACACAGGGGAATGGCAGGATACGCAGTATTTT.

This clonotype was found a few times. V is TRBV24-1 and J is TRBJ1-2; 9 bases map to TRBD1. The CDR3 is made up of 17 amino acids. J lost 6 bases, V lost 0 bases, and 10 bases had no gene match. Germline lookup yields CDR1 KGHDR and CDR2 SFDVKD. The CDR3: CATSDLHMGQGFDGYTF. The CDR3 DNA reads TGTGCCACCAGTGATTTGCACATGGGACAGGGATTTGATGGCTACACCTTC.

In its sample, this clonotype was seen a few times. V and J are TRBV12-3 or TRBV12-4 and TRBJ2-1; the D gene is possibly TRBD2 (6 bases). The V end lost 5 bases, the J end lost 8 bases, and 13 bases lay between the germline ends. The CDR3 length is 13 residues. Here the CDR3 DNA reads TGTGCCAGCAGTATCCCGCCGGGGGATGAGCAGTTCTTC. Translating gives CASSIPPGDEQFF.

There are a few counts of this clonotype. The rearrangement joins TRBV4-3 to TRBJ2-1, with 9 bases that match TRBD2. V lost 4 bases to trimming and J lost 5 bases; unmatched junction nucleotides: 6. CDR3 length: 15 residues. The germline CDR1 and CDR2 sequences are LGHNA and YSLEER. Here the CDR3 reads CASSPRLADHNEQFF. In DNA form, the CDR3 reads TGCGCCAGCAGCCCTAGACTAGCGGATCACAATGAGCAGTTCTTC.

The gene calls are TRBV7-2 and TRBJ1-2; 8 bases align to TRBD1. Germline V gene sequence: CDR1 SGHTA, CDR2 FQGNSA. The CDR3 consists of 13 residues. J was trimmed by 10 bases and V by 5 bases; bases with no gene match: 9. CDR3 sequence (DNA): TGTGCCAGCAGCCGCAGAGCAGGGGGCGACTACACCTTC. It codes for CASSRRAGGDYTF.

J is TRBJ1-2 and V is TRBV21-1; TRBD1, the table's D call, lacks a check against the DNA. TRBV21-1 is a pseudogene. The CDR3 contains 15 residues. The CDR3 here is CASSKLGQPNYGYTF. The CDR3 DNA reads as TGTGCCAGCAGCAAACTGGGACAGCCCAACTATGGCTACACCTTC.

The sample holds one count of this clonotype. The V gene is TRBV20-1, the J gene TRBJ1-2; 7 nucleotides agree with TRBD1. Germline CDR1 and CDR2: DFQATT and SNEGSKA (reference sequence). This CDR3 contains 14 residues. Losses at the gene ends were 6 bases for V and 3 bases for J; bases not matched to a gene: 10. CDR3 bases: TGCAGTGCCACAGGACAGGAGGGGGACTATGGCTACACCTTC. Translated: CSATGQEGDYGYTF.

The chain uses TRBV5-1 and TRBJ2-2; unclear D gene. CDR1 and CDR2 from the germline V gene are SGHRS and YFSETQ. This CDR3 region has 13 residues. With 3 bases removed from V and 7 bases from J, the gap between germline ends came to 10 bases. The CDR3 DNA sequence: TGCGCCAGCAGCTCCAACTCGGACGGGGAGCTGTTTTTT. Protein: CASSSNSDGELFF.

This chain connects TRBV5-5 to TRBJ2-7; maybe TRBD1 (6 bases). This CDR3 comprises 13 residues. Trimming stripped 4 bases from V and 3 bases from J, with 11 bases between. CDR1 SGHKS and CDR2 YYEKEE come from the germline V gene (reference sequence). The chain's CDR3 is CASSRTDSYEQYF. The CDR3 DNA reads TGTGCCAGCAGCCGGACGGACAGCTACGAGCAGTACTTC.